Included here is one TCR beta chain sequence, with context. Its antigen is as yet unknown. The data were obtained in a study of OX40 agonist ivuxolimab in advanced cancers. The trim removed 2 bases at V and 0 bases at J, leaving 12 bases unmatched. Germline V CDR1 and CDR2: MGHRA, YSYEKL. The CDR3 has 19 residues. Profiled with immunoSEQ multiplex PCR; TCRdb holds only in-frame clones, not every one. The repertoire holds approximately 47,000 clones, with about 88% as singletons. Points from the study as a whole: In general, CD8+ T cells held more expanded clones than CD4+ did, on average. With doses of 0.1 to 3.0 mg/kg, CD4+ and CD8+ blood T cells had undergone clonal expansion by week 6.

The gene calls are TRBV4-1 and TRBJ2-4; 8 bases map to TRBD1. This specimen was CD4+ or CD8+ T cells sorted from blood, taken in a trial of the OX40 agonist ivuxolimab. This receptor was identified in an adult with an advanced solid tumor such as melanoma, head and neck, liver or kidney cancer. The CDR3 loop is CASSQPGQARIGAKNIQYF. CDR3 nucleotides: TGCGCCAGCAGCCAACCGGGACAGGCCCGAATTGGAGCCAAAAACATTCAGTACTTC.